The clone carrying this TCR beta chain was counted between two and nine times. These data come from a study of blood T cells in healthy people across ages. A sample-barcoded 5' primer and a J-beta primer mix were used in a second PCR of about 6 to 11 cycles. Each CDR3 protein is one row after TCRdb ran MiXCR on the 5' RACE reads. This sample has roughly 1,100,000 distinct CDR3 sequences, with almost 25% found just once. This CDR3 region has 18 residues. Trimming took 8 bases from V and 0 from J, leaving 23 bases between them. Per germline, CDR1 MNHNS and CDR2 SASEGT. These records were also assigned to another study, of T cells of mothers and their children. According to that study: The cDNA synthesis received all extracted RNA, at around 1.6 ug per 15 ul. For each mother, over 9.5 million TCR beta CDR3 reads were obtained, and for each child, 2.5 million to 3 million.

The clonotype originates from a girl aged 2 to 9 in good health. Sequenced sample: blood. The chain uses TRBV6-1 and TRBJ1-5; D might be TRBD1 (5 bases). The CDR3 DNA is TGTGCCAGCGCGGGGGAGCGAGCCGAACATATTAGCAATCAGCCCCAGCATTTT. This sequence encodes CASAGERAEHISNQPQHF.